One sample yielded the 24 T cell receptor beta chains listed below, sequenced in a study of CD8+ T cells in alopecia areata. Sequencing relied on a cDNA template that was reverse transcribed from extracted RNA. Sequencing used immunoSEQ multiplex PCR; TCRdb keeps in-frame clones, though not all of them. The table lists 150,000 to 200,000 clones, approximately 67% of them singletons. Treatment denoted: oral pan-JAK inhibitor, 5-10 mg twice daily. The input for sequencing was CD4+ T cells sorted from blood, taken between weeks 49 and 50, from a patient treated with tofacitinib. These receptors all come from a human donor with alopecia areata.

V is TRBV20-1 and J is TRBJ1-1; maybe TRBD1 (6 bases). Germline V gene data show CDR1 as DFQATT and CDR2 as SNEGSKA (reference sequence). The V and J ends lost 1 base and 9 bases respectively, with 9 bases between them. CDR3 size: 11 residues. For the CDR3, the DNA is TGCAGTGCTAGAGGGGGGGACAAAGCTTTCTTT. This sequence encodes CSARGGDKAFF.

The gene calls are TRBV29-1 and TRBJ2-7; D possibly matches TRBD1 or TRBD2 (5 bases each). Between the trimmed V and J ends, which lost 6 bases and 2 bases, there was a span of 11 bases. Per the germline V gene, CDR1 is SQVTM and CDR2 is ANQGSEA. The CDR3 totals 12 residues. Written as DNA, the CDR3 is TGCAGCGTGCTCGTGGGACCCTACGAGCAGTACTTC. Protein sequence: CSVLVGPYEQYF.

The chain links TRBV5-1 to TRBJ1-4; 9 bases map to TRBD1. Germline V CDR1 and CDR2: SGHRS, YFSETQ. The CDR3 contains 15 residues. Germline trimming cut 4 bases from V and 7 bases from J; bases unmatched to any gene: 8. The DNA of the CDR3 is TGCGCCAGCAGCGCGGCCGGGACAGGGAGTGAAAAACTGTTTTTT. Translating gives CASSAAGTGSEKLFF.

The V call is TRBV5-6, the J call TRBJ2-7; D ambiguous. Germline V gene data show CDR1 as SGHDT and CDR2 as YYEEEE. Trimming shortened V by 3 bases and J by 2 bases, and 9 bases separated the two germline ends. The CDR3 is 13 residues long. The CDR3 is CASSWGKTYEQYF. Here the CDR3 DNA reads TGTGCCAGCAGCTGGGGTAAGACCTACGAGCAGTACTTC.

The chain links TRBV4-1 to TRBJ1-4, with D uncertain. The CDR3 has 16 residues. Germline lookup yields CDR1 MGHRA and CDR2 YSYEKL. The germline V and J ends were trimmed by 0 bases and 7 bases, with 15 bases remaining between them. In nucleotides, the CDR3 is TGCGCCAGCAGCCAAGATCCCTACGACCGTTTTGAAAAACTGTTTTTT. Its protein is CASSQDPYDRFEKLFF.

The chain is built from TRBV6-5 and TRBJ2-7; TRBD2 agrees at 11 bases. This CDR3 has 15 residues. CDR1 is MNHEY and CDR2 is SVGAGI in the germline V gene. The V and J ends lost 6 bases and 3 bases, in that order; junction bases with no gene match: 7. CDR3 nucleotides: TGTGCCAGCAGACTACTAGCGGGGGCCAACTACGAGCAGTACTTC. Its protein is CASRLLAGANYEQYF.

The chain recombines TRBV10-3 with TRBJ1-5; a possible D gene is TRBD1 (5 bases). Trimming removed 2 bases from V and 2 bases from J, with 10 bases in between. CDR3 length equals 15 residues. CDR1 ENHRY and CDR2 SYGVKD come from the germline V gene. In nucleotides, the CDR3 is TGTGCCATCAGTGAGGGGGGGTCCGGCAATCAGCCCCAGCATTTT. Translated, it gives CAISEGGSGNQPQHF.

The chain is built from TRBV6-1 and TRBJ1-5; 9 nucleotides agree with TRBD1. CDR3 length equals 14 residues. J lost 2 bases, V lost 8 bases, and 4 bases had no gene match. Germline V gene data show CDR1 as MNHNS and CDR2 as SASEGT. In DNA, the CDR3 is TGTGCCAGCGGGACAGGGTACCGCAATCAGCCCCAGCATTTT. Translated, it gives CASGTGYRNQPQHF.

The J gene is TRBJ2-6, the V gene TRBV15; weak D call: TRBD1 (5 bases). The CDR3 length is 16 residues. Germline CDR1 is LNHNV and CDR2 is YYDKDF (reference sequence). Trimming stripped 1 base from V and 0 bases from J, with 7 bases between. Here the CDR3 reads CATSRGGGSGANVLTF. The CDR3 nucleotides are TGTGCCACCAGCAGAGGGGGCGGCTCTGGGGCCAACGTCCTGACTTTC.

The rearrangement uses TRBV2 and TRBJ1-1; possibly TRBD1 for D (5 bases). The germline V gene encodes CDR1 SNHLY and CDR2 FYNNEI. CDR3 length: 12 residues. Trimming took off 3 bases at V and 6 bases at J, with 8 bases between the two ends. The CDR3 DNA sequence: TGTGCCAGCAGTGATTGGGGCCCTGAAGCTTTCTTT. Protein: CASSDWGPEAFF.

V gene TRBV25-1 combines with J gene TRBJ2-1; D remains ambiguous. The CDR3 sequence is 11 residues long. Germline V gives CDR1 MGHDK, CDR2 SYGVNS. V was shortened by 0 bases and J by 9 bases, with 3 bases between the two germline ends. CDR3 residues: CASSEYLEQFF. CDR3 bases: TGTGCCAGCAGTGAATATCTTGAGCAGTTCTTC.

The chain employs TRBV10-1 and TRBJ1-2; 8 nucleotides agree with TRBD1. Trimming cost V 3 bases and J 6 bases; bases outside gene matches: 6. The CDR3 runs 14 residues. From germline, CDR1 is WNHNN and CDR2 SYGVQD (reference sequence). The CDR3 region is CASSDQDRANGYTF. Written as DNA, the CDR3 is TGCGCCAGCAGTGACCAGGACAGGGCCAATGGCTACACCTTC.

This chain connects TRBV2 to TRBJ2-3; D is uncertain. Between the trimmed V and J ends, which lost 8 bases and 2 bases, there was a span of 20 bases. Germline CDR1 reads SNHLY; CDR2 reads FYNNEI. The CDR3 is 16 residues long. CDR3 residues: CASVASNGWVTDTQYF. The CDR3 DNA is TGTGCCAGCGTCGCCAGTAATGGATGGGTCACAGATACGCAGTATTTT.

CDR3 bases: TGTGCCAGCAGCGATAGCACAGATACGCAGTATTTT. Protein: CASSDSTDTQYF. V gene TRBV11-1 combines with J gene TRBJ2-3; no definite D call. The V gene lost 5 bases and the J gene lost 0 bases, with 3 bases spanning the gap. Germline V gene lookup returns CDR1 SGHAT and CDR2 FQDESV (reference sequence). The CDR3 sequence is 12 residues long. The whole variable domain, filled in from reference TRBV11-1 and TRBJ2-3, reads EAEVAQSPRYKITEKSQAVAFWCDPISGHATLYWYRQILGQGPELLVQFQDESVVDDSQLPKDRFSAERLKGVDSTLKIQPAELGDSAMYLCASSDSTDTQYFGPGTRLTVL.

This clone appeared a few times. Other DNA sequences in this sample translate to the same CDR3. V and J are TRBV2 and TRBJ2-1; D not resolved. The ends were cut back, 3 bases at V and 8 bases at J, with 5 bases in the middle. This CDR3 spans 11 amino acids. Germline CDR1 reads SNHLY; CDR2 reads FYNNEI. The CDR3 bases are TGTGCCAGCAGTGAGGTGGATGAGCAGTTCTTC. It specifies CASSEVDEQFF.

The chain is built from TRBV15 and TRBJ2-3, with TRBD2 identical over 9 bases. This CDR3 region has 17 residues. The germline V gene has CDR1 LNHNV and CDR2 YYDKDF (reference sequence). V was pared by 6 bases and J by 1 base, with 11 bases of the junction left unmatched. In nucleotides, the CDR3 is TGTGCCACCAGGGATGGTAGCGGGGGATTTCGCACAGATACGCAGTATTTT. It is translated as CATRDGSGGFRTDTQYF.

The rearrangement uses TRBV29-1 and TRBJ1-4; 9 nucleotides line up with TRBD1. This CDR3 is 14 amino acids long. The germline gives CDR1 SQVTM, CDR2 ANQGSEA. Losses at the gene ends were 7 bases for V and 6 bases for J; bases not matched to a gene: 9. CDR3 sequence: CSAAGDRAHEKLFF. For the CDR3, the DNA is TGCAGCGCCGCCGGGGACAGGGCTCATGAAAAACTGTTTTTT. Combining the CDR3 with reference TRBV29-1 and TRBJ1-4 gives the whole variable domain SAVISQKPSRDICQRGTSLTIQCQVDSQVTMMFWYRQQPGQSLTLIATANQGSEATYESGFVIDKFPISRPNLTFSTLTVSNMSPEDSSIYLCSAAGDRAHEKLFFGSGTQLSVL.

The chain employs TRBV7-8 and TRBJ2-1, with D perhaps TRBD2 (5 bases). CDR1 SGHVS and CDR2 FQNEAQ come from the germline V gene. The CDR3 has 14 amino acids. V was cut by 2 bases and J by 5 bases, with 10 bases left in between. CDR3 sequence: CASSLTRMDNEQFF. As DNA, the CDR3 is TGTGCCAGCAGCTTAACTAGAATGGACAATGAGCAGTTCTTC.

CDR3 nucleotide sequence: TGTGCCATCATGGGGACTAGCAAAGAGACCCAGTACTTC. Encoded protein: CAIMGTSKETQYF. The chain joins TRBV10-3 to TRBJ2-5; 9 nucleotides agree with TRBD2. CDR1 ENHRY and CDR2 SYGVKD come from the germline V gene. CDR3 length: 13 amino acids. V gave up 7 bases and J gave up 3 bases; unmatched junction bases: 3.

V usage is TRBV29-1 and J usage is TRBJ2-7; perhaps TRBD2 as D (7 bases). The germline gives CDR1 SQVTM, CDR2 ANQGSEA. Trimming pared 1 base from V and 6 bases from J, leaving 13 bases between. This CDR3 is 13 amino acids long. The chain's CDR3 is CSVEVGRGGEQYF. The CDR3 region has the DNA TGCAGCGTTGAAGTCGGAAGGGGGGGCGAGCAGTACTTC.

The rearrangement uses TRBV29-1 and TRBJ2-3; D remains unclear. Deletions cut 5 bases from V and 6 bases from J, with 18 bases between. The CDR3 is 14 residues long. Germline lookup yields CDR1 SQVTM and CDR2 ANQGSEA. The CDR3 DNA follows: TGCAGCGTTAGGCAAGGTAGTAAGTATGATACGCAGTATTTT. As protein: CSVRQGSKYDTQYF.

The rearrangement uses TRBV25-1 and TRBJ1-2; the match to TRBD1 covers 9 bases. Germline CDR1 reads MGHDK; CDR2 reads SYGVNS. Losses at the gene ends were 5 bases for V and 8 bases for J; bases not matched to a gene: 9. The CDR3 runs 14 residues. CDR3 sequence reads: CASSKPGQGFGYTF. The CDR3 region has the DNA TGTGCCAGCAGTAAACCGGGACAGGGATTCGGCTACACCTTC.

This clone was found a few times. The chain combines TRBV29-1 with TRBJ2-1; perhaps TRBD1 as D (6 bases). The CDR3 extends over 12 amino acids. V was shortened by 1 base and J by 10 bases, with 11 bases between the two germline ends. The V gene's germline CDR1 is SQVTM and CDR2 ANQGSEA. This CDR3 is CSVEAGVAEQFF. The DNA of the CDR3 is TGCAGCGTTGAAGCAGGGGTAGCAGAGCAGTTCTTC.

The chain is built from TRBV29-1 and TRBJ1-5, with 7 bases lining up with TRBD1. J was trimmed by 0 bases and V by 6 bases; bases with no gene match: 11. There are 16 residues in the CDR3. Germline loops: CDR1 SQVTM, CDR2 ANQGSEA. CDR3 DNA: TGCAGCGTCGCTTTCGACAGGGAAGATAGCAATCAGCCCCAGCATTTT. It translates to CSVAFDREDSNQPQHF.